Shown below are 5 T cell receptor beta chains from a single sample sequenced in a study of blood T cell repertoires in COVID-19. Using immunoSEQ multiplex PCR, the repertoire was profiled, and TCRdb retains in-frame clones only, with some absent. The sample includes 85,000 to 95,000 clones, roughly 89% of them seen just once. The sample was peripheral blood. The receptors originated from a man between 60 and 75 years old with COVID-19, enrolled during active disease.

The chain employs TRBV29-1 and TRBJ2-2, with TRBD2 matching 11 bases. Germline CDR1 is SQVTM and CDR2 is ANQGSEA. The CDR3 is 15 residues long. V shed 7 bases, J shed 4 bases, and the junction held 8 bases outside the gene matches. CDR3 coding DNA: TGCAGCGCTGCCGGTCTAGCGGGAGGCACCGGGGAGCTGTTTTTT. It yields the protein CSAAGLAGGTGELFF.

This chain uses TRBV20-1 with TRBJ1-2; tentatively, D is TRBD1 (5 bases). Germline lookup yields CDR1 DFQATT and CDR2 SNEGSKA (reference sequence). This CDR3 contains 13 residues. Trimming stripped 3 bases from V and 8 bases from J, with 16 bases between. In DNA, the CDR3 is TGCAGTGCTAGTCGGCAGGGTCTAGACGGCTACACCTTC. It translates to CSASRQGLDGYTF.

The chain uses TRBV27 and TRBJ1-1; 11 bases map to TRBD1. The trim removed 6 bases at V and 3 bases at J, leaving 15 bases unmatched. CDR1 MNHEY and CDR2 SMNVEV come from the germline V gene (reference sequence). The CDR3 is 18 residues long. CDR3 protein: CASSNGGTGGVMYTEAFF. The CDR3 nucleotides read TGTGCCAGCAGCAACGGAGGGACAGGGGGGGTTATGTACACTGAAGCTTTCTTT.

J is TRBJ2-1 and V is TRBV29-1; D gene ambiguous. CDR3 length equals 11 residues. The V gene lost 6 bases and the J gene lost 0 bases, with 3 bases spanning the gap. Germline loops: CDR1 SQVTM, CDR2 ANQGSEA. The CDR3 region is CSVRSYNEQFF. The CDR3 DNA reads as TGCAGCGTGCGCTCCTACAATGAGCAGTTCTTC.

In nucleotides, the CDR3 is TGTGCCAGCAGCGTAAGGGCCTCCAACAGGGGGCTTGATAGGGACTATGGCTACACCTTC. Amino acid sequence: CASSVRASNRGLDRDYGYTF. This chain links TRBV9 with TRBJ1-2; TRBD1 matches at 9 bases. V lost 1 base, J lost 3 bases, and 19 bases stayed unmatched. The CDR3 is made up of 20 amino acids. Looked up from germline, CDR1 is SGDLS and CDR2 is YYNGEE.